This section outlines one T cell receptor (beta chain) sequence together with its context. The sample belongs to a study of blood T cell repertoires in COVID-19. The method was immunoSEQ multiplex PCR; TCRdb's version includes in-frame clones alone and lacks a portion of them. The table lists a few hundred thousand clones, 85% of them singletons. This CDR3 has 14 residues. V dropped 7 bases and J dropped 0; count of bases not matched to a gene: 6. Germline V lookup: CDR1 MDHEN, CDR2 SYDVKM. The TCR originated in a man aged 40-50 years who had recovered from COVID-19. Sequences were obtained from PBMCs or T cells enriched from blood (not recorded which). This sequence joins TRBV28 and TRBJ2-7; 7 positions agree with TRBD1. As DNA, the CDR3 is TGTGCCAGCACCAAAGGGGGCAGCTCCTACGAGCAGTACTTC. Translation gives CASTKGGSSYEQYF. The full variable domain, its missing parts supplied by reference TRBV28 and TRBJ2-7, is DVKVTQSSRYLVKRTGEKVFLECVQDMDHENMFWYRQDPGLGLRLIYFSYDVKMKEKGDIPEGYSVSREKKERFSLILESASTNQTSMYLCASTKGGSSYEQYFGPGTRLTVT.